These T cell receptor beta chains were read from a single sample in a study of cytomegalovirus exposure and HLA in healthy donors. Clones were sequenced by immunoSEQ multiplex PCR, and TCRdb holds only the in-frame ones, with some missing. The sample has some 200,000 clones, roughly 80% seen once; the top ten hold 3.8%. Material for sequencing was PBMCs. These receptors were taken from a man in his fifties in good health and CMV-seronegative. The CDR3 runs from the conserved cysteine through the conserved F or W. Fields, in order: CDR3 DNA, CDR3 protein, clone size, J gene, D gene, V gene. The D gene is left open where the match is weak. Not every row has a clone size; where given, it reads once, few, many or a size class.

CDR3nt: TGTGCCACCAGCAGAGATTGGAGACTGGCTGAAAAACTGTTTTTT
CDR3aa: CATSRDWRLAEKLFF
abundance: .
j_gene: TRBJ1-4
d_gene: .
v_gene: TRBV15

CDR3nt: TGTGCCGGCAGGGCTGGGGCTTACACTGAAGCTTTCTTT
CDR3aa: CAGRAGAYTEAFF
abundance: .
j_gene: TRBJ1-1
d_gene: .
v_gene: TRBV6-6

CDR3nt: TGTGCCAGCAGTGAAGCGCTTCAGGGAGGGGGCTACACCTTC
CDR3aa: CASSEALQGGGYTF
abundance: .
j_gene: TRBJ1-2
d_gene: .
v_gene: TRBV6-1

CDR3nt: TGTGCCAGCAGCTTGGGGCAGGGGGATTCACCCCTCCACTTT
CDR3aa: CASSLGQGDSPLHF
abundance: once
j_gene: TRBJ1-6
d_gene: TRBD1
v_gene: TRBV5-6

CDR3nt: TGCGCCAGCAGCCAAGTGGCGGGGCTGGTGCGAGAGACCCAGTACTTC
CDR3aa: CASSQVAGLVRETQYF
abundance: once
j_gene: TRBJ2-5
d_gene: .
v_gene: TRBV4-1

CDR3nt: TGTGCCAGTTCCGGGACAGGTAACACCGGGGAGCTGTTTTTT
CDR3aa: CASSGTGNTGELFF
abundance: once
j_gene: TRBJ2-2
d_gene: TRBD1
v_gene: TRBV2

CDR3nt: TGTGCCAGTAGCACCACGGACAGGGTGTATGGAAACACCATATATTTT
CDR3aa: CASSTTDRVYGNTIYF
abundance: .
j_gene: TRBJ1-3
d_gene: TRBD1
v_gene: TRBV19

CDR3nt: TGTGCCAGTAGTATCTGGGGACAGGGGGCCTACTATGGCTACACCTTC
CDR3aa: CASSIWGQGAYYGYTF
abundance: .
j_gene: TRBJ1-2
d_gene: TRBD1
v_gene: TRBV19

CDR3nt: TGCGCCAGCAGCCAGATGACAGGCTATGGCTACACCTTC
CDR3aa: CASSQMTGYGYTF
abundance: .
j_gene: TRBJ1-2
d_gene: .
v_gene: TRBV4-3

CDR3nt: TGTGCCAGCAGCCTTATGAAGGAGACCGGTGCCATTCCCGCCAGACTAATGAAAAACTTGTTTTTT
CDR3aa: CASSLMKETGAIPARLMKNLFF
abundance: .
j_gene: TRBJ1-4
d_gene: .
v_gene: TRBV7-8

CDR3nt: TGTGCCAGTAATAGGGACAGGGGACAGCCCCAGCATTTT
CDR3aa: CASNRDRGQPQHF
abundance: .
j_gene: TRBJ1-5
d_gene: TRBD1
v_gene: TRBV19

CDR3nt: TGTGCCAGTAGTATCCCGGGACAGCGCCCCGCTAGTCAGCCCCAGCATTTT
CDR3aa: CASSIPGQRPASQPQHF
abundance: .
j_gene: TRBJ1-5
d_gene: TRBD1
v_gene: TRBV19

CDR3nt: TGTGCCAGCAGTCTGACTAGATTCCAAGAGACCCAGTACTTC
CDR3aa: CASSLTRFQETQYF
abundance: .
j_gene: TRBJ2-5
d_gene: .
v_gene: TRBV6-5

CDR3nt: TGTGCCAGCAGCGCAGCCGACAGGGGCTGGGGAAACACCATATATTTT
CDR3aa: CASSAADRGWGNTIYF
abundance: .
j_gene: TRBJ1-3
d_gene: TRBD1
v_gene: TRBV7-9

CDR3nt: TGCGCCAGCAGACCCGGGACAGGGGAGGCCGGGGAGCTGTTTTTT
CDR3aa: CASRPGTGEAGELFF
abundance: .
j_gene: TRBJ2-2
d_gene: TRBD1
v_gene: TRBV5-1

CDR3nt: TGTGCCAGCAGTAGATACAGGGAAGGCGACACTGAAGCTTTCTTT
CDR3aa: CASSRYREGDTEAFF
abundance: .
j_gene: TRBJ1-1
d_gene: .
v_gene: TRBV27

CDR3nt: TGTGCCAGCAGTGAAGCGCAGGGTTTTGGAGGGGCCGAGCAGTACTTC
CDR3aa: CASSEAQGFGGAEQYF
abundance: .
j_gene: TRBJ2-7
d_gene: .
v_gene: TRBV2

CDR3nt: TGTGCCAGCTCACCACTAATCTCAGATACGCAGTATTTT
CDR3aa: CASSPLISDTQYF
abundance: .
j_gene: TRBJ2-3
d_gene: .
v_gene: TRBV18

CDR3nt: TGTGCCAGCAGACAGATAGCGGGGGGGGGAAAGGAGACCCAGTACTTC
CDR3aa: CASRQIAGGGKETQYF
abundance: .
j_gene: TRBJ2-5
d_gene: TRBD2
v_gene: TRBV2

CDR3nt: TGTGCCAGCACCCCAATGACAGGGGAAGGGGAGTCTGGAAACACCATATATTTT
CDR3aa: CASTPMTGEGESGNTIYF
abundance: .
j_gene: TRBJ1-3
d_gene: .
v_gene: TRBV21-1

CDR3nt: TGTGCCAGCAGTTTAAAAACTTCTGGCTACACCTTC
CDR3aa: CASSLKTSGYTF
abundance: .
j_gene: TRBJ1-2
d_gene: .
v_gene: TRBV28

CDR3nt: TGCGCCAGCAGCTTGTCGGGGGTCAGCACAGATACGCAGTATTTT
CDR3aa: CASSLSGVSTDTQYF
abundance: .
j_gene: TRBJ2-3
d_gene: .
v_gene: TRBV5-1

CDR3nt: TGCGCCAGCAGCTTTGACAGGGCGAATCTACAAGAGACCCAGTACTTC
CDR3aa: CASSFDRANLQETQYF
abundance: .
j_gene: TRBJ2-5
d_gene: TRBD1
v_gene: TRBV5-1

CDR3nt: TGTGCCACCCAGCCGGAGGGTGGGGGTGGAGGCAATGAGCAGTTCTTC
CDR3aa: CATQPEGGGGGNEQFF
abundance: .
j_gene: TRBJ2-1
d_gene: .
v_gene: TRBV7-9

CDR3nt: TGTGCCACCAGCAGAGGTCCAGAAAAACTGTTTTTT
CDR3aa: CATSRGPEKLFF
abundance: .
j_gene: TRBJ1-4
d_gene: .
v_gene: TRBV15

CDR3nt: TGTGCCAGCAGGTCCTCGTCAGGTTCCTACGAGCAGTACTTC
CDR3aa: CASRSSSGSYEQYF
abundance: .
j_gene: TRBJ2-7
d_gene: .
v_gene: TRBV25-1

CDR3nt: TGTGCCAGCAGCTCCCTCGATACGCAGTATTTT
CDR3aa: CASSSLDTQYF
abundance: .
j_gene: TRBJ2-3
d_gene: .
v_gene: TRBV7-9

CDR3nt: TGTGCCAGCAGCTTAATTACGGGCACTGAAGCTTTCTTT
CDR3aa: CASSLITGTEAFF
abundance: once
j_gene: TRBJ1-1
d_gene: .
v_gene: TRBV7-3

CDR3nt: TGTGCCAGCAGTTTAAACAGATTTGGTTATGAGCAGTTCTTC
CDR3aa: CASSLNRFGYEQFF
abundance: .
j_gene: TRBJ2-1
d_gene: .
v_gene: TRBV27

CDR3nt: TGTGCCAGCAGCGTGTCTCCGGGGACTCTAACCTACTTC
CDR3aa: CASSVSPGTLTYF
abundance: .
j_gene: TRBJ2-5
d_gene: .
v_gene: TRBV11-2

CDR3nt: TGTGCCAGCAGTTTAGGCGGTAGTGGCTATGGCTACACCTTC
CDR3aa: CASSLGGSGYGYTF
abundance: .
j_gene: TRBJ1-2
d_gene: .
v_gene: TRBV27

CDR3nt: TGTGCCAGCAGCCCCGGGACAGTCTCCTACGAGCAGTACTTC
CDR3aa: CASSPGTVSYEQYF
abundance: few
j_gene: TRBJ2-7
d_gene: TRBD1
v_gene: TRBV7-2

CDR3nt: TGTTCCAGCAGCTCGGGACAGGGGGATCCCACCGACGGGGAGCTGTTTTTT
CDR3aa: CSSSSGQGDPTDGELFF
abundance: .
j_gene: TRBJ2-2
d_gene: TRBD1
v_gene: TRBV7-9

CDR3nt: TGTGCCAGCAGCCGAAACAGGGGCGAGACGACTTACTTC
CDR3aa: CASSRNRGETTYF
abundance: once
j_gene: TRBJ2-4
d_gene: TRBD1
v_gene: TRBV7-2

CDR3nt: TGTGCCTGGACCGACGGGCGGGACTATGGCTACGCCTTC
CDR3aa: CAWTDGRDYGYAF
abundance: .
j_gene: TRBJ1-2
d_gene: .
v_gene: TRBV30

CDR3nt: TGTGCCAGCAGTTCAGGGGGGTTGGGGAACACCATATATTTT
CDR3aa: CASSSGGLGNTIYF
abundance: .
j_gene: TRBJ1-3
d_gene: TRBD1
v_gene: TRBV27

CDR3nt: TGTGCCAGCTCACCACCCGGCAGGGTGAACACCGGGGAGCTGTTTTTT
CDR3aa: CASSPPGRVNTGELFF
abundance: .
j_gene: TRBJ2-2
d_gene: .
v_gene: TRBV18

CDR3nt: TGTTCCAGCAGCTCCAGGATTTACGAGCAGTACTTC
CDR3aa: CSSSSRIYEQYF
abundance: .
j_gene: TRBJ2-7
d_gene: .
v_gene: TRBV7-9

CDR3nt: TGTGCCAGCAGCCTAAACGAAGCAAAACTGTTTTTT
CDR3aa: CASSLNEAKLFF
abundance: .
j_gene: TRBJ1-4
d_gene: .
v_gene: TRBV7-2

CDR3nt: TGTGCCAGTAGTATAGTATCGAGGGGAGGAAAGACTGAAGCTTTCTTT
CDR3aa: CASSIVSRGGKTEAFF
abundance: .
j_gene: TRBJ1-1
d_gene: .
v_gene: TRBV19

CDR3nt: TGTGCCAGCAGCAAAGGACACTTGAGCTCCTACGAGCAGTACTTC
CDR3aa: CASSKGHLSSYEQYF
abundance: .
j_gene: TRBJ2-7
d_gene: .
v_gene: TRBV9

CDR3nt: TGTGCCAGTGGACAGGGGGCGATCAGACAGCCCCAGCATTTT
CDR3aa: CASGQGAIRQPQHF
abundance: .
j_gene: TRBJ1-5
d_gene: TRBD1
v_gene: TRBV19

CDR3nt: TGTGCCAGCAGCTTCGGGAGCGGGGGGTCCAATGAGCAGTTCTTC
CDR3aa: CASSFGSGGSNEQFF
abundance: .
j_gene: TRBJ2-1
d_gene: TRBD2
v_gene: TRBV7-9

CDR3nt: TGCGCCAGCAGCTTGGTACAGAACTATGGCTACACCTTC
CDR3aa: CASSLVQNYGYTF
abundance: .
j_gene: TRBJ1-2
d_gene: .
v_gene: TRBV5-1

CDR3nt: TGTGCCAGCAGCTTAGCGGGGCTCCGAGAGACCCAGTACTTC
CDR3aa: CASSLAGLRETQYF
abundance: .
j_gene: TRBJ2-5
d_gene: .
v_gene: TRBV7-6

CDR3nt: TGTGCCAGCAGCTTGGGCAGGCGGGCAGGTTACTACGAGCAGTACTTC
CDR3aa: CASSLGRRAGYYEQYF
abundance: .
j_gene: TRBJ2-7
d_gene: .
v_gene: TRBV5-6

CDR3nt: TGTGCCAGTAGTATAGGGGGACAGGCCGTCGGCTACACCTTC
CDR3aa: CASSIGGQAVGYTF
abundance: .
j_gene: TRBJ1-2
d_gene: TRBD1
v_gene: TRBV19

CDR3nt: TGTGCCTGGAGTGCTCTCGGGGGGGCGGGGAATGAGCAGTTCTTC
CDR3aa: CAWSALGGAGNEQFF
abundance: .
j_gene: TRBJ2-1
d_gene: TRBD2
v_gene: TRBV30

CDR3nt: TGTGCCACCAGCAGAGATCGGAGCACGATAAACAATGAGCAGTTCTTC
CDR3aa: CATSRDRSTINNEQFF
abundance: .
j_gene: TRBJ2-1
d_gene: .
v_gene: TRBV15

CDR3nt: TGTGCCAGCAGTTACTCGAACTTAGCGAATTCACCCCTCCACTTT
CDR3aa: CASSYSNLANSPLHF
abundance: .
j_gene: TRBJ1-6
d_gene: .
v_gene: TRBV6-5

CDR3nt: TGTGCCAGCAGCTCCGCGGAGACTGAAAAACTGTTTTTT
CDR3aa: CASSSAETEKLFF
abundance: .
j_gene: TRBJ1-4
d_gene: .
v_gene: TRBV7-9

CDR3nt: TGTGCCAGCACCCTCGGGGGAGCACAAGATACGCAGTATTTT
CDR3aa: CASTLGGAQDTQYF
abundance: .
j_gene: TRBJ2-3
d_gene: .
v_gene: TRBV5-5